Below are 19 T cell receptor beta chains sequenced from a single sample in a study of blood T cell repertoires in COVID-19. Here immunoSEQ multiplex PCR was the method, and the copy in TCRdb shows in-frame clones only, minus some. This table has roughly 500,000 clones, around nine tenths appearing once. Sequenced sample: PBMCs or T cells enriched from blood (not recorded which). All receptors come from a woman aged 55-69 years who had recovered from COVID-19.

This clone was found a few times. Other DNA sequences in the same sample also yield this CDR3. This CDR3 is CASSSTGDTGELFF. The CDR3 DNA reads TGCGCCAGCAGCTCGACAGGGGACACCGGGGAGCTGTTTTTT. The chain employs TRBV5-1 and TRBJ2-2; TRBD1 matches at 8 bases. The CDR3 runs to 14 residues. Trimming removed 3 bases from V and 3 bases from J; junction bases left unmatched: 1. The germline V gene encodes CDR1 SGHRS and CDR2 YFSETQ.

The chain employs TRBV5-1 and TRBJ1-6; perhaps TRBD1 as D (5 bases). CDR1 and CDR2 from the germline V gene are SGHRS and YFSETQ. The CDR3 length is 16 residues. V lost 4 bases to trimming and J lost 7 bases, with 18 bases between them. The CDR3 region has the DNA TGCGCCAGCAGCCCCAGCCCGGGACTGGGAAATTCACCCCTCCACTTT. Its protein is CASSPSPGLGNSPLHF.

The sample holds a few counts of this clone. V and J are TRBV28 and TRBJ1-2; D not resolved. Trimming shortened V by 2 bases and J by 4 bases, and 11 bases separated the two germline ends. Germline V gene lookup returns CDR1 MDHEN and CDR2 SYDVKM. The CDR3 is 14 amino acids. The CDR3 sequence is CASSLGQAVYGYTF. The CDR3 region has the DNA TGTGCCAGCAGTTTAGGCCAGGCCGTCTATGGCTACACCTTC.

The rearrangement joins TRBV5-4 to TRBJ2-3; D gene unclear. Germline lookup yields CDR1 SGHNT and CDR2 YYREEE (reference sequence). Trimming cost V 0 bases and J 2 bases, with 4 bases left between them. The length of the CDR3 is 13 residues. This CDR3 is CASSLGATDTQYF. The CDR3 DNA follows: TGTGCCAGCAGCTTGGGAGCCACAGATACGCAGTATTTT. The whole variable domain, filled in from reference TRBV5-4 and TRBJ2-3, reads ETGVTQSPTHLIKTRGQQVTLRCSSQSGHNTVSWYQQALGQGPQFIFQYYREEENGRGNFPPRFSGLQFPNYSSELNVNALELDDSALYLCASSLGATDTQYFGPGTRLTVL.

A few counts support this clone. The sample holds other DNA sequences that translate to the same CDR3. V and J are TRBV14 and TRBJ2-2, with TRBD1 matching over 9 bases. The CDR3 has 14 residues. V was pared by 4 bases and J by 5 bases, with 2 bases of the junction left unmatched. Germline V lookup: CDR1 SGHDN, CDR2 FVKESK. CDR3 protein: CASSRQGGTGELFF. CDR3 bases: TGTGCCAGCAGCCGACAGGGGGGGACCGGGGAGCTGTTTTTT.

J is TRBJ2-5 and V is TRBV6-5; 9 nucleotides match TRBD1. The V gene end was trimmed by 7 bases and the J gene end by 4 bases; junction bases not matched to a gene: 4. The CDR3 runs 13 residues. Germline V CDR1 and CDR2: MNHEY, SVGAGI. CDR3 protein: CASIPTGGETQYF. The CDR3, as DNA: TGTGCCAGCATACCGACAGGGGGAGAGACCCAGTACTTC.

The V call is TRBV30, the J call TRBJ1-1; D may be TRBD1 (5 bases). CDR1 and CDR2 from the germline V gene are GTSNPN and SVGIG (reference sequence). CDR3 length: 13 amino acids. Trimming took off 5 bases at V and 5 bases at J, with 15 bases between the two ends. Here the CDR3 DNA reads TGTGCCTGGGCTTCGGGGGGTGGAACTGAAGCTTTCTTT. This codes for CAWASGGGTEAFF.

The chain links TRBV19 to TRBJ2-2, with 9 bases matching TRBD1. Unmatched junction bases numbered 6, after V lost 5 bases and J lost 5 bases. CDR3 length: 15 amino acids. Germline values: CDR1 LNHDA, CDR2 SQIVND (reference sequence). CDR3 DNA sequence: TGTGCCAGTAGTGTGTCCGGGACAGGGACCGGGGAGCTGTTTTTT. The encoded protein is CASSVSGTGTGELFF.

V is TRBV12-5 and J is TRBJ1-1, with 11 bases fitting TRBD1. CDR3 size: 15 residues. The V gene's germline CDR1 is LGHNT and CDR2 FRNRAP. J was trimmed by 1 base and V by 5 bases; bases with no gene match: 3. The CDR3 protein is CASGPGQGANTEAFF. CDR3 sequence (DNA): TGTGCTAGTGGTCCCGGACAGGGGGCGAACACTGAAGCTTTCTTT.

This clone was counted only a few times. The rearrangement uses TRBV28 and TRBJ1-3; 10 positions match TRBD1. V shed 3 bases and J 1 base; nucleotides not matched to a gene: 3. There are 16 residues in the CDR3. Per the germline V gene, CDR1 is MDHEN and CDR2 is SYDVKM. As DNA, the CDR3 is TGTGCCAGCAGTTTTGGGGACAGGGGATCTGGAAACACCATATATTTT. This translates into CASSFGDRGSGNTIYF.

This chain links TRBV5-1 with TRBJ2-3, with D maybe TRBD2 (6 bases). Per the germline V gene, CDR1 is SGHRS and CDR2 is YFSETQ. V was cut by 1 base and J by 4 bases, with 10 bases left in between. The CDR3 has 14 amino acids. CDR3 coding DNA: TGCGCCAGCAGCTTGAGCGGGCCCCCAGATACGCAGTATTTT. This gives the protein CASSLSGPPDTQYF.

The chain recombines TRBV19 with TRBJ1-5; D is uncertain. V lost 5 bases and J lost 3, with 11 bases in between. The CDR3 consists of 14 residues. The germline CDR1 and CDR2 sequences are LNHDA and SQIVND (reference sequence). The CDR3 reads CASSLDSYNQPQHF. The CDR3 nucleotides read TGTGCCAGTAGTCTGGACTCATACAATCAGCCCCAGCATTTT.

This chain joins TRBV19 and TRBJ1-5, with D perhaps matching TRBD1 (5 bases). In germline, CDR1 is LNHDA, CDR2 SQIVND (reference sequence). Trimming pared 0 bases from V and 13 bases from J, leaving 13 bases between. The CDR3 spans 13 residues. As DNA, the CDR3 is TGTGCCAGTAGTATAGATAGAGGAGGGGCTCAGCATTTT. Encoded protein: CASSIDRGGAQHF.

The chain couples TRBV7-8 to TRBJ1-2, with D maybe TRBD1 (5 bases). The ends were cut back, 5 bases at V and 8 bases at J, with 21 bases in the middle. Germline V gene sequence: CDR1 SGHVS, CDR2 FQNEAQ. The CDR3 has 15 residues. The CDR3 here is CASSPQGRGIRGYTF. DNA of the CDR3: TGTGCCAGCAGCCCCCAGGGACGGGGGATTAGAGGCTACACCTTC.

The gene calls are TRBV12-3 or TRBV12-4 and TRBJ1-5, with TRBD1 matching 8 bases. This CDR3 spans 13 amino acids. After removal of 5 bases from V and 13 bases from J, the junction contained 10 bases not matched to a gene. CDR3 region: CASSRTGRGLQHF. CDR3 nucleotides: TGTGCCAGCAGTCGGACAGGGAGGGGGTTACAGCATTTT.

Concerning this clone: The sample has other DNA sequences that encode this CDR3 too. The chain combines TRBV2 with TRBJ1-5; D is ambiguous. V was pared by 4 bases and J by 5 bases, with 9 bases between. There are 13 residues in the CDR3. Germline lookup yields CDR1 SNHLY and CDR2 FYNNEI. CDR3 nucleotide sequence: TGTGCCAGCAGTGGCACGGACTATCAGCCCCAGCATTTT. Its translation: CASSGTDYQPQHF.

This chain uses TRBV24-1 with TRBJ2-2; 8 nucleotides agree with TRBD1. The V and J ends lost 3 bases and 0 bases, in that order; junction bases with no gene match: 8. Germline CDR1 and CDR2: KGHDR and SFDVKD. This CDR3 spans 18 amino acids. CDR3 DNA: TGTGCCACCAGTGATGGAAGGACAGGGCACTCGAACACCGGGGAGCTGTTTTTT. Translating it yields CATSDGRTGHSNTGELFF.

The chain links TRBV3-1 (or the pseudogene TRBV3-2) to TRBJ2-3; unclear D gene. The germline gives CDR1 LGHDT, CDR2 YNNKEL (reference sequence). V was pared by 4 bases and J by 1 base, with 9 bases between. The CDR3 is made up of 14 amino acids. CDR3 in amino acids: CASSPKQGTDTQYF. The CDR3 nucleotides read TGTGCCAGCAGCCCGAAGCAGGGCACAGATACGCAGTATTTT.

V is TRBV5-1 and J is TRBJ2-2; 9 bases fit TRBD2. There are 14 residues in the CDR3. J lost 7 bases, V lost 4 bases, and 5 bases had no gene match. CDR1 is SGHRS, CDR2 YFSETQ, per germline. The CDR3 spells CASSPLAGLGELFF. Written as DNA, the CDR3 is TGCGCCAGCAGCCCTCTAGCGGGGCTCGGGGAGCTGTTTTTT. Drawing the rest from reference TRBV5-1 and TRBJ2-2, the complete variable domain is KAGVTQTPRYLIKTRGQQVTLSCSPISGHRSVSWYQQTPGQGLQFLFEYFSETQRNKGNFPGRFSGRQFSNSRSEMNVSTLELGDSALYLCASSPLAGLGELFFGEGSRLTVL.